This T cell receptor (beta chain) stems from a study of T cells in Graves' hyperthyroidism and ophthalmopathy. Germline-derived CDR1 and CDR2 are MGHDK and SYGVNS. This CDR3 is 15 amino acids long. Findings and limits, study-wide: Ophthalmopathy was separated from stable hyperthyroidism by a 13 V-J model.

The TCR beta CDR3 regions underwent amplification using RNA transcripts as the source. RT-PCR in the first round (using the HTBI primer set) targeted the TCR CDR3. A single record per CDR3 protein comes from TCRdb applying MiXCR to the multiplex PCR reads. The data contain fewer than 650,000 distinct CDR3 sequences, around 50% of them singletons. Any patient presenting with uncontrolled infection, other autoimmune disease, pregnancy or lactation was left out. Thyroid ultrasound, orbital computed tomography, clinical symptoms, and serum thyroxine and TRAb underpinned diagnoses. As to this clonotype: Its antigen is still unknown. At one end, the junction sequence differs from germline, possibly due to a read error.

The origin of this receptor is an adult woman with Graves' disease, either hyperthyroidism or ophthalmopathy (not recorded which). Sequencing was carried out using peripheral blood or thyroid tissue (not recorded which). The chain joins TRBV25-1 to TRBJ1-1; TRBD1 matches at 8 bases. The CDR3 is CACSAGTGVNTEAFF. CDR3 sequence (DNA): TGTGCCTGCAGTGCTGGGACAGGCGTGAACACTGAAGCTTTCTTT.